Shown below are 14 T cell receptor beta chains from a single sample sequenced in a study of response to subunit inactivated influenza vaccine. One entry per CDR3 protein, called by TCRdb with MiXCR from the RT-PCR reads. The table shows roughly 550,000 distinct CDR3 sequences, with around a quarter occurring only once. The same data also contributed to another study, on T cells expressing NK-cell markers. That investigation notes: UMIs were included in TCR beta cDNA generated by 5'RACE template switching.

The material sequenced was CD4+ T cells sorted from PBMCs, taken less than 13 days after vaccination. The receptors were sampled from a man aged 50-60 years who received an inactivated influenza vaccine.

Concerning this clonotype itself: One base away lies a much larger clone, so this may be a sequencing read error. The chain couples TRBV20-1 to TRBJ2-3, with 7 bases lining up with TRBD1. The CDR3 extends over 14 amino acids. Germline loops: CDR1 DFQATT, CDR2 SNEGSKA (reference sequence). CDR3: CSALRDSRPDTLYF. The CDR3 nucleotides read TGCAGTGCTCTCCGGGACAGTCGCCCAGATACGCTGTATTTT.

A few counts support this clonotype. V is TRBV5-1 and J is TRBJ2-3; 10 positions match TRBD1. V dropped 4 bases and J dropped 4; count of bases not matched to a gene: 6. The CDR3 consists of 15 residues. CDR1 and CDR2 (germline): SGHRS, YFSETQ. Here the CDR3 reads CASSATGTGADTQYF. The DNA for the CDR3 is TGCGCCAGCAGCGCCACAGGGACAGGGGCAGATACGCAGTATTTT. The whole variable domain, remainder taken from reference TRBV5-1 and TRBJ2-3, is KAGVTQTPRYLIKTRGQQVTLSCSPISGHRSVSWYQQTPGQGLQFLFEYFSETQRNKGNFPGRFSGRQFSNSRSEMNVSTLELGDSALYLCASSATGTGADTQYFGPGTRLTVL.

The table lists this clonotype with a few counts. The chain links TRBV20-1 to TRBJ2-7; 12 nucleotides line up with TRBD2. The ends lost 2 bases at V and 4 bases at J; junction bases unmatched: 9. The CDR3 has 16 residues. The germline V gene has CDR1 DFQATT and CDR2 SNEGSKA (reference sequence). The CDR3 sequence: CSARPGLAGRVYEQYF. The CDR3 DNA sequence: TGCAGTGCTAGACCCGGACTAGCGGGGAGGGTGTACGAGCAGTACTTC.

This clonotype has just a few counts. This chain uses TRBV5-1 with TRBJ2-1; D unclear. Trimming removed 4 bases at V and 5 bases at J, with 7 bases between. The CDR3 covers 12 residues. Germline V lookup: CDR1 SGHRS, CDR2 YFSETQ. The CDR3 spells CASSEVHNEQFF. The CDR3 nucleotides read TGCGCCAGCAGCGAGGTACACAATGAGCAGTTCTTC.

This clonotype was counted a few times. The CDR3 is CASSLQGWGETQYF. The CDR3 nucleotides read TGTGCCAGCAGTCTACAGGGATGGGGCGAGACCCAGTACTTC. The chain employs TRBV2 and TRBJ2-5; D might be TRBD1 (6 bases). This CDR3 has 14 amino acids. Germline lookup yields CDR1 SNHLY and CDR2 FYNNEI. V was cut by 5 bases and J by 5 bases, with 15 bases left in between.

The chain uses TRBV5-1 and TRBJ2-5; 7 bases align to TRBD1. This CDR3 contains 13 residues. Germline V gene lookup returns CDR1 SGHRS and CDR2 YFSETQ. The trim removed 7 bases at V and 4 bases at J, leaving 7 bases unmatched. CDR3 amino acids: CASSDRVAETQYF. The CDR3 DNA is TGCGCCAGCTCTGACAGGGTAGCAGAGACCCAGTACTTC.

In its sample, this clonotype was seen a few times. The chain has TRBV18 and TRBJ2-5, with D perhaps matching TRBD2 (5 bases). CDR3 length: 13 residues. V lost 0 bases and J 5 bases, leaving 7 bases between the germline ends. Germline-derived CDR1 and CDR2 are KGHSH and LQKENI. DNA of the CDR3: TGTGCCAGCTCACCACCTAGCGCGGAGACCCAGTACTTC. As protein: CASSPPSAETQYF.

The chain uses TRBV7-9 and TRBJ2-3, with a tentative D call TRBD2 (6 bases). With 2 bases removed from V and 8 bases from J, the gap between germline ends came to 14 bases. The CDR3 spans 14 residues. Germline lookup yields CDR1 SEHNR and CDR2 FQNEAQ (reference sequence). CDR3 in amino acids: CASSLLASTTTQYF. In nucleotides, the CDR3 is TGTGCCAGCAGCTTACTAGCGTCAACCACTACGCAGTATTTT.

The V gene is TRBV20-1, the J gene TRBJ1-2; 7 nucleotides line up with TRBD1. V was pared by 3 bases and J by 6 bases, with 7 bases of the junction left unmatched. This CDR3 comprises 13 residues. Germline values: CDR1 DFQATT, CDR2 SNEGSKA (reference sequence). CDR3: CSARDGQVNGYTF. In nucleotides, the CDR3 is TGCAGTGCTAGGGACGGACAGGTTAATGGCTACACCTTC.

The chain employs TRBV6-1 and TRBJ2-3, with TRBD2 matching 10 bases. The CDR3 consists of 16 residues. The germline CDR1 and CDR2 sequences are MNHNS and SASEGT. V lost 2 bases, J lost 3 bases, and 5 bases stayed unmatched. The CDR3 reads CASSEKLAGKTDTQYF. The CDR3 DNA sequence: TGTGCCAGCAGTGAAAAACTAGCGGGGAAGACAGATACGCAGTATTTT.

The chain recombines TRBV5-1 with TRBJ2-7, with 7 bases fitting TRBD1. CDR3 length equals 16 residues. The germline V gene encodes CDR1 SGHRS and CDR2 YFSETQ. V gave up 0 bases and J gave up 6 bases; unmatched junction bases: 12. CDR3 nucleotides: TGCGCCAGCAGCTTGGAGTGGGCAGGGGGAATGTCCGAGCAGTACTTC. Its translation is CASSLEWAGGMSEQYF.

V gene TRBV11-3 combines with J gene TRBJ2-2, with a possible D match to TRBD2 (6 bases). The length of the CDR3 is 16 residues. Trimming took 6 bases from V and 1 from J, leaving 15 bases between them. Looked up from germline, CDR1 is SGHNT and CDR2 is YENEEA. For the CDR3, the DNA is TGTGCCAGCAGAGTCCATTCCGGGGGGAACACCGGGGAGCTGTTTTTT. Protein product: CASRVHSGGNTGELFF.

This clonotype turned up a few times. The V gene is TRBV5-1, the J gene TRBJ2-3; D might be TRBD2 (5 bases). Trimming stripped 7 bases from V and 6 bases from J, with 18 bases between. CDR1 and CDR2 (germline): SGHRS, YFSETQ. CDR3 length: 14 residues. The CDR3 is CASGNTARGDTQYF. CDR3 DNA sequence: TGCGCCAGCGGTAACACCGCCCGAGGGGATACGCAGTATTTT.

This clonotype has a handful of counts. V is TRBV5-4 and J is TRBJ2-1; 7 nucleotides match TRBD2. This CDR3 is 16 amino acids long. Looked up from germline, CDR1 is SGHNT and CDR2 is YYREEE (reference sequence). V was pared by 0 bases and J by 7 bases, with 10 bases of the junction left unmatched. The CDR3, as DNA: TGTGCCAGCAGCTTGGGCCCGGGAGGTCCTGCAAATGAGCAGTTCTTC. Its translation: CASSLGPGGPANEQFF.